A selection of T cell receptor beta chains follows, all from one sample in a study of blood T cell repertoires in COVID-19. Assay: immunoSEQ multiplex PCR; the TCRdb copy retains only in-frame clones and omits some. The top ten hold over 7.5% of the sample, which has 200,000 to 300,000 clones, about 80% seen once. Sequenced material: peripheral blood. Receptor source: a woman older than 75 with acute or convalescent COVID-19. Both conserved end residues are part of each CDR3. Each record gives: CDR3 protein, V gene, J gene.

CASSQVAGANGKLFF	TRBV14	TRBJ1-4
CASSITGTFSSYEQYF	TRBV19	TRBJ2-7
CATSRLTGKSSYEQYF	TRBV15	TRBJ2-7
CASSFGGLDNQPQHF	TRBV5-6	TRBJ1-5
CASSLGIQGPQHF	TRBV7-2	TRBJ1-5
CASSPYGMATNEKLFF	TRBV18	TRBJ1-4
CASSIGGGKTDQPQHF	TRBV19	TRBJ1-5
CASSAPGTGELFF	TRBV13	TRBJ2-2
CASSSKRGDTDTQYF	TRBV5-4	TRBJ2-3
CASSYDGQGGADTQYF	TRBV27	TRBJ2-3
CASSFLGQRNYGYTF	TRBV5-1	TRBJ1-2
CASSTRNTDTQYF	TRBV3-1/TRBV3-2	TRBJ2-3
CASSSTGGLGGYTF	TRBV9	TRBJ1-2
CASSLAELPPQYF	TRBV7-2	TRBJ2-7
CASSLAGAGELFF	TRBV12-3/TRBV12-4	TRBJ2-2
CSVGGRGGDYGYTF	TRBV29-1	TRBJ1-2
CASSWMDGGTETQYF	TRBV5-1	TRBJ2-5
CAISEGGQRDGYTF	TRBV10-3	TRBJ1-2
CASSPRSPVNYGYTF	TRBV28	TRBJ1-2
CASSQGRQGARTEAFF	TRBV18	TRBJ1-1
CASSEGGRGNSPLHF	TRBV6-1	TRBJ1-6
CSVQADRGSPLHF	TRBV29-1	TRBJ1-6
CASSEFLGTSIGQPQHF	TRBV6-1	TRBJ1-5
CATSDGAPPDNEQFF	TRBV24-1	TRBJ2-1
CASSLVARGGGSYEQYF	TRBV7-8	TRBJ2-7
CASSQGLQQGAEETQYF	TRBV3-1/TRBV3-2	TRBJ2-5
CASSLEGRGLGAPLHF	TRBV5-1	TRBJ1-6
CASSEAGQGNYGYTF	TRBV10-2	TRBJ1-2
CASSPFGTSRTYEQYF	TRBV27	TRBJ2-7
CASSIWGQDFGNTIYF	TRBV19	TRBJ1-3
CASSLVYSGNTIYF	TRBV5-1	TRBJ1-3
CAIQGDYEQYF	TRBV28	TRBJ2-7
CSASPVYEQYF	TRBV20-1	TRBJ2-7
CASSRETGRSYGYTF	TRBV5-5	TRBJ1-2
CASSVDGGTYEQYF	TRBV9	TRBJ2-7
CASSLEGQATNEKLFF	TRBV5-4	TRBJ1-4
CASSQVTRGPGNTIYF	TRBV3-1/TRBV3-2	TRBJ1-3
CSVAREDYGYTF	TRBV29-1	TRBJ1-2
CASSLTTGSYGYTF	TRBV5-1	TRBJ1-2
CASSQVGARETQYF	TRBV3-1/TRBV3-2	TRBJ2-5
CASSGDRETQYF	TRBV11-2	TRBJ2-5
CASSGRTGFSPLHF	TRBV7-8	TRBJ1-6
CASSTGTKNIQYF	TRBV19	TRBJ2-4
CASSLAGGVGRPNQPQHF	TRBV7-8	TRBJ1-5
CASSTPTERNYGYTF	TRBV28	TRBJ1-2
CASSLSGDRVSNEQFF	TRBV27	TRBJ2-1
CASSLGQGEGYTF	TRBV5-1	TRBJ1-2
CASSTGRGTEAFF	TRBV2	TRBJ1-1
CATSRGGLREQYF	TRBV15	TRBJ2-7
CASSYGAMNTEAFF	TRBV7-9	TRBJ1-1
CASSLGGGTYEQYF	TRBV5-1	TRBJ2-7
CASSPGLAARSSYNEQFF	TRBV19	TRBJ2-1
CASSPPVGDTEAFF	TRBV5-1	TRBJ1-1
CASSQGVGVNTEAFF	TRBV3-1/TRBV3-2	TRBJ1-1
CASSPGFTYEQYF	TRBV4-1	TRBJ2-7
CASTPGLAGTSTDTQYF	TRBV5-1	TRBJ2-3
CASKQGESSGANVLTF	TRBV5-1	TRBJ2-6
CASSLRRGGYSNYGYTF	TRBV7-9	TRBJ1-2
CASSLYMGGSDGELFF	TRBV7-9	TRBJ2-2